A selection of T cell receptor beta chains follows, all from one sample in a study of T cell responses to AZD1222 COVID-19 vaccine. TCRdb's table, derived via immunoSEQ multiplex PCR, lists solely in-frame clones and lacks some. The sample has 100,000 to 140,000 clones, approximately 90% seen once. Sequenced here: peripheral blood, sampled on day 0 of AZD1222 vaccination. These receptors all stem from an adult in good health. CDR3s leave out the opening cysteine and the closing phenylalanine or tryptophan. A clone size is listed for some rows: how often the clone was seen (once, few, many), or a class if it is expanded.

clone size	V gene	J gene	CDR3 protein
.	TRBV3-1/TRBV3-2	TRBJ2-2	ASSPGWGNTGELF
.	TRBV7-8	TRBJ1-2	ASSAGVDGYT
.	TRBV2	TRBJ2-7	ASIQQGGPYEQY
.	TRBV9	TRBJ2-1	ASSPRRAPREGNEQF
.	TRBV5-1	TRBJ2-3	ASSLAVSAGPGEY
.	TRBV15	TRBJ1-4	ATSREGLVKLF
.	TRBV6-1	TRBJ1-2	ASSDGQGDYGYT
once	TRBV6-2/TRBV6-3	TRBJ2-5	ASSPHDQETQY
.	TRBV18	TRBJ1-1	ASLGQGGTEAF
.	TRBV9	TRBJ2-1	ASSVASDHRNEQF
.	TRBV30	TRBJ2-7	AWSVIHEQY
.	TRBV9	TRBJ1-1	ASSVGQEGRQVTEAF
.	TRBV27	TRBJ2-7	ASSDRGEQY
.	TRBV6-2/TRBV6-3	TRBJ2-7	ASSYRVQDSEQY
.	TRBV28	TRBJ1-5	ASSWSSRGSNQPQH
.	TRBV20-1	TRBJ2-7	SASRSVDYEQY
.	TRBV18	TRBJ2-3	ASSPPSEDTQY
once	TRBV6-5	TRBJ1-1	ASSYTTNLNTEAF
.	TRBV2	TRBJ2-1	ASPNYNEQF
.	TRBV7-8	TRBJ1-5	ASNLDPFWAGSNQPQH
.	TRBV7-2	TRBJ1-3	ASSLGRALSGNTIY
.	TRBV7-8	TRBJ1-1	ASSRAFRHGNTEAF
.	TRBV4-3	TRBJ2-7	ASSQEMNYEQY
.	TRBV12-3/TRBV12-4	TRBJ2-5	ASSPGGETQY
.	TRBV11-2	TRBJ2-7	ASSLDFRSLYEQY
.	TRBV5-6	TRBJ1-2	ASSSQGAGGYT
.	TRBV7-2	TRBJ1-5	ASSFSQNQPQH
.	TRBV4-2	TRBJ1-2	ASSRPDDYGYT
.	TRBV7-9	TRBJ1-2	ASSLGVSGVYGYT
few	TRBV5-4	TRBJ1-2	ASSFTQGRHYGYT
.	TRBV25-1	TRBJ2-4	ASSPASRTGGDGDIQY
.	TRBV6-5	TRBJ1-6	ASSRRDRSPLH
.	TRBV7-9	TRBJ2-5	ASSLALNTRETQY
.	TRBV27	TRBJ1-2	ASRKIGTGGRVDGYT
.	TRBV27	TRBJ2-1	ASSLFGPSDNEQF
.	TRBV7-2	TRBJ1-1	ASSLVPVRQVEAF
.	TRBV23-1	TRBJ1-6	ASSRGGPGQGDSSYNSPLH
.	TRBV5-6	TRBJ1-5	ASSHRSRGNYQPQH
.	TRBV7-9	TRBJ2-1	ASIQTSGTPYNEQF
.	TRBV18	TRBJ1-5	ASSPGQGGNQPQH
.	TRBV19	TRBJ1-2	ASSQDRGGGYT
few	TRBV2	TRBJ2-5	ASSEGQTQY
.	TRBV3-1/TRBV3-2	TRBJ1-1	ASSANRELRNTEAF
.	TRBV9	TRBJ1-5	ASSAGPSNQPQH
.	TRBV11-2	TRBJ1-2	ASSLGQGDGYT